The rows below give T cell receptor beta chains drawn from one sample of a study of blood T cells in healthy people across ages. MiXCR was run by TCRdb on the 5' RACE reads, yielding one entry per CDR3 protein. This table has around 1,100,000 distinct CDR3 sequences, around two fifths appearing once. Material: blood. These receptor sequences come from a man aged 18 to 30 in good health. Each CDR3 is given with its conserved first and last residue. The D gene is left open where the match is weak. Not every row has a clone size; where given, it reads once, few, many or a size class.

j_gene	v_gene	d_gene	abundance	CDR3aa	CDR3nt
TRBJ2-3	TRBV25-1	NA	few	CASSPWKGGTDTQYF	TGTGCCAGCAGTCCGTGGAAGGGCGGCACAGATACGCAGTATTTT
TRBJ1-5	TRBV27	NA	NA	CASSVGKGKPQHF	TGTGCCAGCAGTGTAGGCAAAGGCAAGCCCCAGCATTTT
TRBJ2-3	TRBV9	TRBD2	few	CASSGTSGDNTQYF	TGTGCCAGCAGCGGCACTAGCGGGGACAATACGCAGTATTTT
TRBJ2-5	TRBV5-5	NA	few	CASSPDRGGWETQYF	TGTGCCAGCAGCCCTGACAGGGGAGGGTGGGAGACCCAGTACTTC
TRBJ2-1	TRBV7-2	NA	NA	CASSFRGLREEQFF	TGTGCCAGCAGCTTCAGGGGTCTGAGGGAGGAGCAGTTCTTC
TRBJ1-2	TRBV4-1	NA	many	CASSQDPDYGYTF	TGCGCCAGCAGCCAAGATCCCGACTATGGCTACACCTTC
TRBJ2-3	TRBV12-3/TRBV12-4	TRBD1	few	CASKPAGTGSDTQYF	TGTGCCAGCAAACCCGCTGGGACAGGGTCAGATACGCAGTATTTT
TRBJ2-3	TRBV5-1	TRBD2	few	CASSLTRTSGTDTQYF	TGCGCCAGCAGCCTTACCCGGACTAGCGGGACAGATACGCAGTATTTT
TRBJ1-2	TRBV12-3/TRBV12-4	NA	NA	CASSLELAGGYTF	TGTGCCAGCAGTTTAGAATTAGCTGGTGGCTACACCTTC
TRBJ1-1	TRBV20-1	TRBD1	NA	CSAQEGGASTEAFF	TGCAGTGCCCAGGAAGGGGGCGCTTCCACTGAAGCTTTCTTT
TRBJ1-1	TRBV2	TRBD1	few	CASSEVLQGGNTEAFF	TGTGCCAGCAGTGAAGTCCTACAGGGGGGGAACACTGAAGCTTTCTTT
TRBJ1-2	TRBV10-3	TRBD1	few	CAISPGQGRGYTF	TGTGCCATCAGTCCGGGACAGGGTCGAGGCTACACCTTC
TRBJ1-1	TRBV7-9	NA	NA	CASSYGPLPEAFF	TGTGCCAGCAGCTACGGACCACTACCTGAAGCTTTCTTT
TRBJ2-5	TRBV12-5	NA	NA	CASGLARGLQETQYF	TGTGCTAGTGGTTTGGCCAGGGGTCTTCAAGAGACCCAGTACTTC
TRBJ2-2	TRBV2	TRBD1	NA	CASSDRVAGELFF	TGTGCCAGCTCAGACAGGGTGGCCGGGGAGCTGTTTTTT
TRBJ2-5	TRBV2	TRBD1	few	CASHRGRETQYF	TGTGCCAGTCACAGGGGCCGCGAGACCCAGTACTTC
TRBJ1-2	TRBV2	NA	few	CASTIGQLAFTF	TGTGCCAGCACTATAGGACAATTGGCTTTCACCTTC
TRBJ1-1	TRBV9	TRBD1	NA	CASSGPGQGARGAFF	TGTGCCAGCAGCGGACCGGGACAGGGGGCTCGTGGAGCTTTCTTT
TRBJ1-1	TRBV6-5	NA	NA	CASRGTGRNTEVFF	TGTGCCAGTAGAGGTACCGGACGAAACACTGAAGTTTTCTTT
TRBJ2-2	TRBV9	NA	NA	CASSVGSPGELFF	TGTGCCAGCAGCGTAGGCTCACCCGGGGAGCTGTTTTTT
TRBJ2-5	TRBV12-5	NA	many	CASGRGVETQYF	TGTGCTAGTGGTCGCGGTGTAGAGACCCAGTACTTC
TRBJ2-1	TRBV11-2	NA	many	CASSLGGLESINEQFF	TGTGCCAGCAGCTTAGGGGGACTGGAAAGTATCAATGAGCAGTTCTTC
TRBJ2-5	TRBV7-2	TRBD2	NA	CASSPLAGVLNEQYF	TGTGCCAGCAGCCCACTAGCGGGGGTTCTCAATGAGCAGTACTTC
TRBJ1-2	TRBV27	TRBD1	many	CASSRTGSNYGYTF	TGTGCCAGCAGTCGGACAGGGAGTAACTATGGCTACACCTTC
TRBJ2-5	TRBV7-7	TRBD1	NA	CASSRDRGLDNEQYF	TGTGCTAGCAGCCGTGACAGGGGTCTGGACAATGAGCAGTACTTC
TRBJ1-5	TRBV4-1	NA	NA	CASSQGEAREPQHF	TGCGCCAGCAGCCAAGGGGAGGCTCGGGAGCCCCAGCATTTT
TRBJ2-1	TRBV9	TRBD1	few	CASSGRDRGNEQFF	TGTGCCAGCAGCGGCCGGGACAGGGGTAATGAGCAGTTCTTC
TRBJ1-1	TRBV13	TRBD1	NA	CASSLAQGALTEAFF	TGTGCCAGCAGCTTAGCGCAGGGGGCGCTCACTGAAGCTTTCTTT
TRBJ1-5	TRBV20-1	NA	few	CSAPLGGDNQPQHF	TGCAGTGCCCCCTTAGGGGGGGACAATCAGCCCCAGCATTTT
TRBJ2-3	TRBV6-1	TRBD2	NA	CASREAGGSTDTQYF	TGTGCCAGCAGAGAAGCGGGAGGGTCCACAGATACGCAGTATTTT
TRBJ2-3	TRBV7-2	NA	NA	CASSPDTKFPTDTQYF	TGTGCCAGCAGCCCGGACACGAAGTTCCCCACAGATACGCAGTATTTT
TRBJ2-7	TRBV4-1	TRBD2	NA	CASSQVTSVIHEQYF	TGCGCCAGCAGCCAAGTAACTAGCGTAATCCACGAGCAGTACTTC
TRBJ2-5	TRBV6-2/TRBV6-3	TRBD1	few	CASRNRQGYQETQYF	TGTGCCAGCAGAAACCGACAGGGTTACCAAGAGACCCAGTACTTC
TRBJ2-3	TRBV9	TRBD2	few	CASSVSGGARLTDTQYF	TGTGCCAGCAGCGTAAGCGGGGGGGCAAGGTTAACAGATACGCAGTATTTT
TRBJ1-2	TRBV7-8	TRBD1	NA	CASREVGQGMGYTF	TGTGCCAGCAGGGAGGTGGGACAGGGTATGGGCTACACCTTC
TRBJ2-1	TRBV7-2	NA	once	CASSFLGGPYNEQFF	TGTGCCAGCAGCTTCCTCGGGGGACCCTACAATGAGCAGTTCTTC
TRBJ2-7	TRBV6-2/TRBV6-3	NA	few	CASTATMERHNEQYF	TGTGCCAGCACCGCGACTATGGAGAGACACAATGAGCAGTACTTC
TRBJ2-7	TRBV6-5	TRBD1	few	CASSRTGTGPSYEQYF	TGTGCCAGCAGTCGGACCGGGACAGGGCCTTCCTACGAGCAGTACTTC
TRBJ1-2	TRBV6-2/TRBV6-3	NA	few	CASSYSPTDYNYGYTF	TGTGCCAGCAGTTACTCACCGACAGACTATAACTATGGCTACACCTTC
TRBJ2-1	TRBV4-3	NA	NA	CASSQDQELNEQFF	TGCGCCAGCAGCCAAGATCAAGAACTCAATGAGCAGTTCTTC
TRBJ1-2	TRBV21-1	NA	NA	CASSKDAGGGYTF	TGTGCCAGCAGCAAAGACGCGGGGGGTGGCTACACCTTC
TRBJ1-2	TRBV27	TRBD1	NA	CASRPTGGASYGYTF	TGTGCCAGCAGGCCGACAGGGGGCGCTTCCTATGGCTACACCTTC
TRBJ1-4	TRBV12-3/TRBV12-4	NA	few	CASSPTQQAKLFF	TGTGCCAGCAGTCCAACCCAACAGGCCAAACTGTTTTTT
TRBJ2-1	TRBV4-1	NA	few	CASSRTGFGNEQFF	TGCGCCAGCAGCCGCACAGGGTTTGGGAATGAGCAGTTCTTC
TRBJ1-3	TRBV5-6	TRBD1	NA	CASSPTGGSVGNTIYF	TGTGCCAGCAGCCCGACAGGGGGATCGGTTGGAAACACCATATATTTT
TRBJ2-1	TRBV5-1	TRBD1	many	CASSLRTGMNEQFF	TGCGCCAGCAGCTTGAGGACAGGGATGAATGAGCAGTTCTTC
TRBJ2-1	TRBV5-1	TRBD1	NA	CASSSRDRAYNEQFF	TGCGCCAGCAGCTCCCGGGACAGGGCCTACAATGAGCAGTTCTTC
TRBJ2-1	TRBV14	TRBD2	NA	CASGGTNDYEQFF	TGTGCCAGCGGCGGGACTAACGATTATGAGCAGTTCTTC